This is a list of T cell receptor beta chains from one sample in a study of cytomegalovirus exposure and HLA in healthy donors. TCRdb keeps only in-frame clones here, not all; method: immunoSEQ multiplex PCR. This table has roughly 98,000 clones, around two thirds appearing once. The sequencing sample was made of PBMCs. Source of these receptors: a woman aged 25 to 39 in good health and CMV-seropositive. Both conserved end residues are part of each CDR3. A D gene is named only where the DNA matches it firmly. Where a row states a size, it is once, few, many or the class of an expanded clone; other rows omit it.

CASSLGLAPPGELFF	NA	NA	TRBV7-2	TRBJ2-2
CASSYSSSPPLHF	few	NA	TRBV6-5	TRBJ1-6
CASKTGSYGYTF	NA	NA	TRBV28	TRBJ1-2
CASSPGTGKGTNEKLFF	few	TRBD1	TRBV18	TRBJ1-4
CAWSVQADFSSYNSPLHF	NA	NA	TRBV30	TRBJ1-6
CASSYGDRGYGYTF	few	TRBD1	TRBV6-1	TRBJ1-2
CASSQGQGAEPQHF	few	TRBD1	TRBV4-2	TRBJ1-5
CASSRTGTSVKAEQYF	once	TRBD2	TRBV7-8	NA
CASSPWTEAYEQYF	once	NA	TRBV7-9	TRBJ2-7
CASSYRGAYEQYF	NA	TRBD2	TRBV27	TRBJ2-7
CASSESAGSGYTF	NA	NA	TRBV10-1	TRBJ1-2
CASSPLSPTGYGSYNEQFF	NA	NA	TRBV18	TRBJ2-1
CASSPGLAGGNEQFF	NA	TRBD2	TRBV7-9	TRBJ2-1
CASSEGGGQETQYF	NA	TRBD2	TRBV6-4	TRBJ2-5
CASSEAFVQPQHF	NA	NA	TRBV6-5	TRBJ1-5
CATSRGEQGRYEQYF	NA	NA	TRBV15	NA